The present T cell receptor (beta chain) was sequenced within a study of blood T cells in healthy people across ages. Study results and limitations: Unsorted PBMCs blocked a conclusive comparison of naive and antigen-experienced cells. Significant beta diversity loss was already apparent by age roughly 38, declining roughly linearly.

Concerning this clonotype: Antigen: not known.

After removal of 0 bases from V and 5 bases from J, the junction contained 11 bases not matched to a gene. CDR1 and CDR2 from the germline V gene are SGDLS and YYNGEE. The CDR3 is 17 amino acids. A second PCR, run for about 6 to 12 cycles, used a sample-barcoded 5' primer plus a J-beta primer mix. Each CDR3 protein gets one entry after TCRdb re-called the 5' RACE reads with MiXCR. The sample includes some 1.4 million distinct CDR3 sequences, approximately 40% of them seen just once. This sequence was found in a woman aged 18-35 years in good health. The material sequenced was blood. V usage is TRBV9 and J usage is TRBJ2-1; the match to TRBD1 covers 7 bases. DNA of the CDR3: TGTGCCAGCAGCGTAGCCCAGGGTTTACAGGGGAACAATGAGCAGTTCTTC. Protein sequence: CASSVAQGLQGNNEQFF.